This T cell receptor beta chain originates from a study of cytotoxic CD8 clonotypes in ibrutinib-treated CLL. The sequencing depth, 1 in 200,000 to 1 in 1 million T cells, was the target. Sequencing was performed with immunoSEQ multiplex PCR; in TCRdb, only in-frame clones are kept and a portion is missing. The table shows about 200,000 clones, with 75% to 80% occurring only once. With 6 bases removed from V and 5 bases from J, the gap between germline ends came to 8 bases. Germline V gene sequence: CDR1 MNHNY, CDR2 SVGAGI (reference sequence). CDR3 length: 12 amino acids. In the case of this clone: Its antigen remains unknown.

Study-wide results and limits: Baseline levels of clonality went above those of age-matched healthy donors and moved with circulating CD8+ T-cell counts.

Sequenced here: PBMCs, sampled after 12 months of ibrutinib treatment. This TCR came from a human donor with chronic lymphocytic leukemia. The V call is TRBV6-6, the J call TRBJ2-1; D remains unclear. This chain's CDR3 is CASRPPDNEQFF. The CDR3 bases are TGTGCCAGCAGACCACCCGACAATGAGCAGTTCTTC.